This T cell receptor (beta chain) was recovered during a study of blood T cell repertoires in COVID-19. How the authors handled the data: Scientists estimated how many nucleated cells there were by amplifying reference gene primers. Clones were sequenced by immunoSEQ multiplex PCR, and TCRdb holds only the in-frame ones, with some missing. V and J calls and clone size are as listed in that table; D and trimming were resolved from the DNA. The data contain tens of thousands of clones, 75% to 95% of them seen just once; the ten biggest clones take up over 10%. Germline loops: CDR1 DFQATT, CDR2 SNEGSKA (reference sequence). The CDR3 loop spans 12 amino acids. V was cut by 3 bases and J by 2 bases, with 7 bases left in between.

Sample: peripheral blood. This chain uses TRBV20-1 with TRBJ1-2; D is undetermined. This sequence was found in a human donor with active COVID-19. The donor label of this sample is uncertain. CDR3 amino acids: CSASAGNYGYTF. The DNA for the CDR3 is TGCAGTGCTAGTGCCGGGAACTATGGCTACACCTTC.